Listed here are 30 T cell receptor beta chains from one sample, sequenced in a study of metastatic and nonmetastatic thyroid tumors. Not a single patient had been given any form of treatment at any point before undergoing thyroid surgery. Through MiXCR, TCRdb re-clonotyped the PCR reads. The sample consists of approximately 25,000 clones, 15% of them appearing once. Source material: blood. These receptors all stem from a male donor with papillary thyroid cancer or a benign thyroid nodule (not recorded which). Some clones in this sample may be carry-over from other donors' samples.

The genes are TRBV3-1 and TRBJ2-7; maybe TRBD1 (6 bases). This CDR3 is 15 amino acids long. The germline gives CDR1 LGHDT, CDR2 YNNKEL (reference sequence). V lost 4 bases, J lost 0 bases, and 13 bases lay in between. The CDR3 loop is CASSPGTDSSYEQYF. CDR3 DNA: TGTGCCAGCAGCCCGGGGACGGACAGCTCCTACGAGCAGTACTTC.

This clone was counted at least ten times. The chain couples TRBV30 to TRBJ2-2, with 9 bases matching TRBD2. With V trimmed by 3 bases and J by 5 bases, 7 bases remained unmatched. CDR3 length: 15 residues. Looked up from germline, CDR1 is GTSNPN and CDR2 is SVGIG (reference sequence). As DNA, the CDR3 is TGTGCCTGGAGGGGCGGGAGGGCCGTAACCGGGGAGCTGTTTTTT. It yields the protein CAWRGGRAVTGELFF.

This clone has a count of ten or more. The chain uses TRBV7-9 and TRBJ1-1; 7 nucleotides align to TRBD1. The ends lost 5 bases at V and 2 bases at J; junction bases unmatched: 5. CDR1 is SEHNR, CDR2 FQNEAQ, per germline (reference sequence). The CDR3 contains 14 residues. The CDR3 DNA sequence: TGTGCCAGCAGCAAACAGGGGAGTAACACTGAAGCTTTCTTT. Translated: CASSKQGSNTEAFF. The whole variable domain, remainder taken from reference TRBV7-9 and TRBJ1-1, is DTGVSQNPRHKITKRGQNVTFRCDPISEHNRLYWYRQTLGQGPEFLTYFQNEAQLEKSRLLSDRFSAERPKGSFSTLEIQRTEQGDSAMYLCASSKQGSNTEAFFGQGTRLTVV.

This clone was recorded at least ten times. The CDR3 region is CASTPGGGGGYNEQFF. The CDR3 nucleotides read TGTGCCAGCACCCCGGGGGGCGGGGGGGGATACAATGAGCAGTTCTTC. This chain connects TRBV6-1 to TRBJ2-1; 9 bases agree with TRBD2. The CDR3 has 16 amino acids. Trimming at V came to 7 bases and at J to 4 bases, leaving 11 bases not matched to a gene. The germline gives CDR1 MNHNS, CDR2 SASEGT.

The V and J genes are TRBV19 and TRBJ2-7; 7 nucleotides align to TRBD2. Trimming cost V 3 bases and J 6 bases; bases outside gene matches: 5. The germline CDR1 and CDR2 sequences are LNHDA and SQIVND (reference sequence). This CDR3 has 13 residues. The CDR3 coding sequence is TGTGCCAGTAGTATGATCGGGGGGACCGAGCAGTACTTC. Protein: CASSMIGGTEQYF.

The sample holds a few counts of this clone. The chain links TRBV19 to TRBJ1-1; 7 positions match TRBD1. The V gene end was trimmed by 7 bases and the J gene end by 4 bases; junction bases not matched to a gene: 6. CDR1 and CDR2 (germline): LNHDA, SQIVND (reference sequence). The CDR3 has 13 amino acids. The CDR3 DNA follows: TGTGCCAGTATCCCCAGGGGGATCACTGAAGCTTTCTTT. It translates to CASIPRGITEAFF.

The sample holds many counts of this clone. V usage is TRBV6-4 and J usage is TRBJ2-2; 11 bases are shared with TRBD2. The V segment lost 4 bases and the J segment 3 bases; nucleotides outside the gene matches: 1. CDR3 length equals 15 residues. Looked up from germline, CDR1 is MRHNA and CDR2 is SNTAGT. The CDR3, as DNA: TGTGCCAGCAGTGGGACTAGCGGGCACACCGGGGAGCTGTTTTTT. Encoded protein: CASSGTSGHTGELFF.

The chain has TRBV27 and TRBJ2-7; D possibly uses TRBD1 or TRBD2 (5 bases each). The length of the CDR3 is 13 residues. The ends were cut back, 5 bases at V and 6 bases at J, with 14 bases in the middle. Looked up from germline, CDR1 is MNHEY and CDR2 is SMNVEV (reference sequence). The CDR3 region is CASSLGELGEQYF. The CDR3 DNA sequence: TGTGCCAGCAGTCTGGGGGAATTGGGCGAGCAGTACTTC.

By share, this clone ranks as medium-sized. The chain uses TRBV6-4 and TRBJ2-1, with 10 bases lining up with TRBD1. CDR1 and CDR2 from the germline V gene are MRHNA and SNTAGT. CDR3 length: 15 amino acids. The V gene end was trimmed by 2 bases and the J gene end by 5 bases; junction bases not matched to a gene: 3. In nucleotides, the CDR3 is TGTGCCAGCAGTGACGGACAGGGGGACCACAATGAGCAGTTCTTC. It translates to CASSDGQGDHNEQFF.

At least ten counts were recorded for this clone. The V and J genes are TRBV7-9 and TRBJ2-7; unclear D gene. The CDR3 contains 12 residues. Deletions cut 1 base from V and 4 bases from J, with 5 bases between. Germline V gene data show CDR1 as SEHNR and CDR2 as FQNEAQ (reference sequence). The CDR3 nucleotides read TGTGCCAGCAGCTTAGAGGTATACGAGCAGTACTTC. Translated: CASSLEVYEQYF. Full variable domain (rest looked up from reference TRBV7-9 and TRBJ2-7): DTGVSQNPRHKITKRGQNVTFRCDPISEHNRLYWYRQTLGQGPEFLTYFQNEAQLEKSRLLSDRFSAERPKGSFSTLEIQRTEQGDSAMYLCASSLEVYEQYFGPGTRLTVT.

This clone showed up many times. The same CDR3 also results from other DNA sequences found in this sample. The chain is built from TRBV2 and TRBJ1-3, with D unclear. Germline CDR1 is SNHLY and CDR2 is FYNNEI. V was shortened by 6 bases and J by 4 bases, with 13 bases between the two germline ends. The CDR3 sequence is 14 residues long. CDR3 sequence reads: CASSLSGSGNTIYF. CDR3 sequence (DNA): TGTGCCAGCAGCTTGTCAGGTTCGGGAAACACCATATATTTT.

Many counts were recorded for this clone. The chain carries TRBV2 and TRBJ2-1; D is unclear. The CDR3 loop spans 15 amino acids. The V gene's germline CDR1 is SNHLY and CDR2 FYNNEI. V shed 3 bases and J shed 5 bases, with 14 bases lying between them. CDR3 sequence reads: CASSDASKGNNEQFF. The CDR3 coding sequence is TGTGCCAGCAGTGATGCCAGTAAGGGTAACAATGAGCAGTTCTTC.

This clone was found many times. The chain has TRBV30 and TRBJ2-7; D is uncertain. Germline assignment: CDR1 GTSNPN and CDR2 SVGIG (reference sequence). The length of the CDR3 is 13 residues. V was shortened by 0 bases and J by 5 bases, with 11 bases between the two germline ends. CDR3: CAWSVQLSNEQYF. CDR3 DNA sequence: TGTGCCTGGAGTGTCCAGTTGTCCAACGAGCAGTACTTC. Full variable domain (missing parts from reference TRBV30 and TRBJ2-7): SQTIHQWPATLVQPVGSPLSLECTVEGTSNPNLYWYRQAAGRGLQLLFYSVGIGQISSEVPQNLSASRPQDRQFILSSKKLLLSDSGFYLCAWSVQLSNEQYFGPGTRLTVT.

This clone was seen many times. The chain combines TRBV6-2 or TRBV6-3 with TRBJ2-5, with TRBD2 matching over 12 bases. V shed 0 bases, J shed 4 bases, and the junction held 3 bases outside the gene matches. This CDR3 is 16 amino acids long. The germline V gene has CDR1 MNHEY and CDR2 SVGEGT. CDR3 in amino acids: CASSYSTSGSRETQYF. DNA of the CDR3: TGTGCCAGCAGTTACTCGACTAGCGGGAGCCGAGAGACCCAGTACTTC.

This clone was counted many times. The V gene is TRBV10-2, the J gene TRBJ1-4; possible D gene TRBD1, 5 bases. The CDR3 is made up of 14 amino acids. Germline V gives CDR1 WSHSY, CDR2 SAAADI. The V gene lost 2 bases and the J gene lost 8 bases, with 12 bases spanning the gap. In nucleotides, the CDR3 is TGCGCCAGCAGTGAGGGGGCCAATAGGGAAAAACTGTTTTTT. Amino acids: CASSEGANREKLFF.

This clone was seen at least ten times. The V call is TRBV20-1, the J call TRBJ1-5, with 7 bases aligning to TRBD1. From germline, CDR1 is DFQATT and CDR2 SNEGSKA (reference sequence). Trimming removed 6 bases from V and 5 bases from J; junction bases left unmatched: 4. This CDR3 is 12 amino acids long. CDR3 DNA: TGCAGTGCCCAGGGGGGTGATCAGCCCCAGCATTTT. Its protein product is CSAQGGDQPQHF.

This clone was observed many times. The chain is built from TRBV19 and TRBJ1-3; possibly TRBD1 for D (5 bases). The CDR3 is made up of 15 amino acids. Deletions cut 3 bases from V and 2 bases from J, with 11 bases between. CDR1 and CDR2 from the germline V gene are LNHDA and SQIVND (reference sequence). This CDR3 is CASSIRWGAGNTIYF. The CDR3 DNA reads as TGTGCCAGTAGTATCCGTTGGGGGGCTGGAAACACCATATATTTT.

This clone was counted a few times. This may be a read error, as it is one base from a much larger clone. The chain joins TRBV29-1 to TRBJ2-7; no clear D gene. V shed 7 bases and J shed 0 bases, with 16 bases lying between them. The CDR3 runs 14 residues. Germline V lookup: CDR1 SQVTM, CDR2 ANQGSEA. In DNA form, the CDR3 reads TGCAGCGCCAGCGCGGTAAGTCCCTCCTACGAGCAGTACTTC. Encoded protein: CSASAVSPSYEQYF.

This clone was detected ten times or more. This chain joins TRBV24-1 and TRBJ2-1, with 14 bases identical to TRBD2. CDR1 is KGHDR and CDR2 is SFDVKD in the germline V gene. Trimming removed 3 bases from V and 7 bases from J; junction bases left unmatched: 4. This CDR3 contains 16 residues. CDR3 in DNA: TGTGCCACCAGTGATGCCGGGACTAGCGGGGGAAATGAGCAGTTCTTC. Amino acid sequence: CATSDAGTSGGNEQFF.

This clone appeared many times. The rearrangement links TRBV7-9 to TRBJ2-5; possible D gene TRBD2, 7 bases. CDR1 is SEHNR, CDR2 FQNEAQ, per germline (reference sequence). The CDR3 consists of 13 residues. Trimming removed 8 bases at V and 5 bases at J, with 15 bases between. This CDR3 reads CASGTGGSETQYF. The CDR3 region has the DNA TGTGCCAGCGGCACGGGGGGCTCGGAGACCCAGTACTTC.

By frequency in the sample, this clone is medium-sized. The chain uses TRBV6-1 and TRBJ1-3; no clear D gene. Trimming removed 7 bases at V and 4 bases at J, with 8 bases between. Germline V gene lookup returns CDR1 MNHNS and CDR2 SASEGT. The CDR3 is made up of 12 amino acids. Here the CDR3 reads CASTGGGNTIYF. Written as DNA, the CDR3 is TGTGCCAGCACGGGAGGGGGAAACACCATATATTTT.

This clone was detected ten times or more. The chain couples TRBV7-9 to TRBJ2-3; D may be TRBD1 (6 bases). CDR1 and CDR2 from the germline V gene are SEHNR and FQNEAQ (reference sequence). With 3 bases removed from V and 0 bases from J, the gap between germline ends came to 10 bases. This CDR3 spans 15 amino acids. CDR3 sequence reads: CASSFQGLSTDTQYF. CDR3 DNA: TGTGCCAGCAGCTTCCAGGGGCTGAGCACAGATACGCAGTATTTT.

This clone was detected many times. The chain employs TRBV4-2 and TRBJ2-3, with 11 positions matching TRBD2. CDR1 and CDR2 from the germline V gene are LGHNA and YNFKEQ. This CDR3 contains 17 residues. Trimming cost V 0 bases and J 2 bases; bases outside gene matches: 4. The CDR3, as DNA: TGTGCCAGCAGCCAAGAATTAGCGGGAGGGCCCACAGATACGCAGTATTTT. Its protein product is CASSQELAGGPTDTQYF.

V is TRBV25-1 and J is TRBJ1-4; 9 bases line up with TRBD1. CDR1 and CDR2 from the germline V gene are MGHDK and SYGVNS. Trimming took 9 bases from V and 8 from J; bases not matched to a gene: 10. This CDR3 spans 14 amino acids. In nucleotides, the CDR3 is TGTGCCAGTCAAGGACAGGGGATCGTCGAAAAACTGTTTTTT. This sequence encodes CASQGQGIVEKLFF.

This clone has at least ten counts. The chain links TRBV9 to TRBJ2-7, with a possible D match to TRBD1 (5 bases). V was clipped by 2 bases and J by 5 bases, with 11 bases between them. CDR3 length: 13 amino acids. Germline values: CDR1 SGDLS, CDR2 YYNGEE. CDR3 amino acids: CASSVELGDEQYF. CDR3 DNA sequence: TGTGCCAGCAGCGTGGAGCTAGGGGACGAGCAGTACTTC.

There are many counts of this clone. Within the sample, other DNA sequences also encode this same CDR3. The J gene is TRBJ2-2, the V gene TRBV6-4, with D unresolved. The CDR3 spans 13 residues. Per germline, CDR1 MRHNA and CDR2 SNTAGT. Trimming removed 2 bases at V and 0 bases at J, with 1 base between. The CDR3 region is CASSDTNTGELFF. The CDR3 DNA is TGTGCCAGCAGTGACACGAACACCGGGGAGCTGTTTTTT.

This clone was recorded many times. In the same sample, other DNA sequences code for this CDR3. The CDR3 protein is CASSSREDGYTF. The CDR3 nucleotides read TGTGCCAGCAGCTCTCGTGAGGATGGCTACACCTTC. The gene calls are TRBV11-3 and TRBJ1-2; D is uncertain. This CDR3 has 12 amino acids. The V end was cut by 4 bases, the J end by 6 bases, with 9 bases between. From germline, CDR1 is SGHNT and CDR2 YENEEA.

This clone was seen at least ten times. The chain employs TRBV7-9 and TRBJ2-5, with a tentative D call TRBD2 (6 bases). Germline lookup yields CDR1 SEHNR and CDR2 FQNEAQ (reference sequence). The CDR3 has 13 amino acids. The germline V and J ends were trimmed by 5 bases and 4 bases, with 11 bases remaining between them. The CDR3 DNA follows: TGTGCCAGCAGCCCAATGGGGGGAGAGACCCAGTACTTC. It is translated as CASSPMGGETQYF.

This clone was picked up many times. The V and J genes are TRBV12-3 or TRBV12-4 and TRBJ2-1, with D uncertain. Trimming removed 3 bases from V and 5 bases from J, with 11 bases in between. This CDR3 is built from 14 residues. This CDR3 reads CASSFLGINNEQFF. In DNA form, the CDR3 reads TGTGCCAGCAGTTTTCTTGGTATCAACAATGAGCAGTTCTTC.

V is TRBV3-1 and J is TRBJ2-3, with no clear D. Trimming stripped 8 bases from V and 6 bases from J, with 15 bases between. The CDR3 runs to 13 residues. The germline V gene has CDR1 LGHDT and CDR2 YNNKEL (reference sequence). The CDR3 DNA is TGTGCCAGCGGGCGCACCGGAGTTGATACGCAGTATTTT. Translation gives CASGRTGVDTQYF.